This T cell receptor beta chain is from a study of tumor-infiltrating lymphocytes in primary liver carcinoma (dated by TCRdb to 2016 to 2017). Regarding the research as a whole: Between late 2015 and early 2016, roughly five patients in China with histopathologically diagnosed primary liver carcinoma had surgical resection. Of the five patients (three men and two women, aged 30 to 69 years), four had hepatocellular carcinoma and one had combined HCC and intrahepatic cholangiocarcinoma. The five patients had tumors staged T1-T3 N0M0, with maximum diameters ranging from about 4.2 to 10 cm. Roughly 3.65 to 8 million productive TCRbeta reads were obtained per sample, and no significant difference in read depth was found between tissue types. Across five regions of each liver tumor, along with adjacent normal tissue and blood, the study brought together TCRbeta repertoire sequencing, expression microarrays and whole-exome sequencing. A total of roughly 35 specimens from 5 patients, comprising 25 or so tumor regions, 5 adjacent noncancerous liver tissues and 5 peripheral blood samples, were covered by TCRbeta repertoire sequencing. Reproducibility between technical replicate repertoires was high, with correlation coefficients above 0.95 and mean shared-clone rates roughly 0.86.

As to this clonotype: The antigen it recognizes is unknown. Given the absence of the conserved phenylalanine or tryptophan at the CDR3 end, a read error is likely.

Starting from approximately 0.5 ug total RNA, TCRbeta-specific cDNA was produced by reverse transcription with a constant-region primer and ProtoScript II reverse transcriptase. Three nested multiplex PCR rounds, following a slightly modified ARM-PCR procedure, were used to build the TCRbeta libraries. Each of the first two PCR rounds ran for 9 to 11 cycles using multiplex TRBV1-TRBV30 forward primers together with a Cbeta reverse primer. Sample barcodes and Illumina adapters were attached in a final 25-cycle PCR using Deep VentR polymerase. Amplicons of 200-500 bp were gel-purified with a QIAquick gel extraction kit before sequencing. An Illumina HiSeq 2500 was used to sequence the TCRbeta amplicons with 250-bp paired-end reads. In the authors' own workflow: Quality trimming of reads was performed with Trimmomatic v0.33, and paired reads were merged with FLASH v1.2.11 so that full CDR3 sequences could be recovered. V, D and J germline segments were assigned to the rearranged TCRbeta sequences using MiGEC v1.2.1b. Clonotype statistics and Shannon-Wiener diversity indices were computed with VDJtools v1.0.0. To cut down on sampling bias, every analysis after diversity analysis relied on just the 250 most abundant clonotypes from each sample. TCRdb trimmed the raw reads at Q25, called clones with MiXCR and kept productive beta chains. Each entry is one CDR3 protein sequence, shown with its most common DNA and genes. The V and J calls shown here were made by TCRdb, not taken from the authors' results. This sample gives some 200,000 distinct CDR3 sequences in total; less than 75% of them show up just once. Together, the top ten hold approximately 6.6% of the sample.

V is cut by 3 bases and J by 2 bases, and the space between the germline ends is 19 bases. The CDR3 region is 17 residues in length, termini included. Just CDR3 DNA is preserved here, 51 bases in frame from base 1. The germline V gene sets CDR1 to SGHVS and CDR2 to FQNEAQ. Blood RNA was extracted from unsorted whole blood using TRIzol reagent, and germline DNA was obtained with the DNeasy Blood & Tissue kit. Patients had chronic HBV infection and were treatment-naive at sampling. Before surgery, about 4 milliliters of peripheral blood were collected into K2EDTA tubes. What the work shows at the level of the full study, not this receptor alone: The top 250 clones accounted for a significantly greater share of the repertoire in tumors than in blood (p = 0.039). Comparison of CD4+ and CD8+ T cell repertoires was precluded by the use of bulk unsorted samples. Pairs of tumor regions showed greater repertoire overlap (mean roughly 35%) than tumor-adjacent pairs (approximately 17%) or tumor-blood pairs (roughly 15%), which is consistent with antigen-driven expansion. Only five patients were included in the study, and the authors note that the findings should be validated in a larger study. Because only the TCR beta chain was sequenced and unpaired alpha chains were not captured, true repertoire diversity is likely underestimated.

The sequenced sample consisted of peripheral blood. In this chain, TRBV7-8 is recombined with TRBJ1-1; the D region possibly corresponds to TRBD1 (6 bases align). The TCR originated in a woman aged 60-75 years with primary liver carcinoma and hepatitis B virus infection. The DNA sequence is as follows: TGTGCCAGCAGCTTCGACCCCACCCCAGGGGTTAACACTGAAGCTTTCATT. This gives the protein CASSFDPTPGVNTEAFI.